This T cell receptor beta chain originates from a study of CD8+CD57+ T cells in acquired aplastic anemia. Study as a whole: The mean DNA yield obtained from sorted CD4+ and CD8+ cells came to 3 to 3.5 ug.

The germline CDR1 and CDR2 sequences are LNHDA and SQIVND (reference sequence). V trimming: 0 bases; J trimming: 7 bases; junction bases outside the gene matches: 13. The CDR3 covers 19 residues. Investigators profiled TCR beta VDJ and CDR3 from genomic DNA template. TCRdb reprocessed the reads with MiXCR, giving one entry per CDR3 protein. The sample lists about 180,000 distinct CDR3 sequences; less than 65% were seen once. Patients chosen for sequencing had shown CD8+CD57+ cell expansion by flow cytometry. Sequenced input: sorted CD4+, CD8+, or CD8+CD57+ T cells (not recorded which) from PBMCs. The rearrangement joins TRBV19 to TRBJ2-3, with 13 bases aligning to TRBD2. The clonotype was recovered from a human donor with aplastic anemia. CDR3 DNA: TGTGCCAGTAGTATAGATGGGATGACTAGCGGGGGGAGGAGGAATACGCAGTATTTT. Protein: CASSIDGMTSGGRRNTQYF.